The 29 T cell receptor beta chains given below trace back to one sample, sequenced in a study of T cell changes during pregnancy in multiple sclerosis. Here immunoSEQ multiplex PCR was the method, and the copy in TCRdb shows in-frame clones only, minus some. The sample shows 110,000 or so clones, approximately 93% of them seen only once. Here the sequenced sample was peripheral blood, taken before pregnancy. The receptors derive from a female donor with multiple sclerosis, enrolled in a pregnancy study.

The V call is TRBV5-4, the J call TRBJ2-1; 7 nucleotides line up with TRBD1. V was pared by 0 bases and J by 3 bases, with 6 bases of the junction left unmatched. The CDR3 is made up of 16 amino acids. CDR1 and CDR2 from the germline V gene are SGHNT and YYREEE (reference sequence). The CDR3 here is CASSLEGAPSYNEQFF. CDR3 sequence (DNA): TGTGCCAGCAGCTTGGAGGGGGCTCCCAGCTACAATGAGCAGTTCTTC.

The V and J genes are TRBV2 and TRBJ2-5; TRBD2 matches at 8 bases. Germline CDR1 and CDR2: SNHLY and FYNNEI. V dropped 7 bases and J dropped 5; count of bases not matched to a gene: 6. This CDR3 has 13 amino acids. The chain's CDR3 is CASNREGRETQYF. The CDR3 DNA is TGTGCCAGCAATCGGGAGGGCCGGGAGACCCAGTACTTC.

The chain couples TRBV9 to TRBJ1-1; 7 bases map to TRBD1. The trim removed 2 bases at V and 0 bases at J, leaving 7 bases unmatched. The CDR3 covers 16 residues. Germline assignment: CDR1 SGDLS and CDR2 YYNGEE. In DNA, the CDR3 is TGTGCCAGCAGCGTTGCTACAGGGGCGGTGAACACTGAAGCTTTCTTT. Amino acid sequence: CASSVATGAVNTEAFF.

V usage is TRBV28 and J usage is TRBJ2-7; weak D call: TRBD1 (6 bases). From germline, CDR1 is MDHEN and CDR2 SYDVKM. V lost 4 bases to trimming and J lost 5 bases, with 15 bases between them. The length of the CDR3 is 14 residues. In DNA, the CDR3 is TGTGCCAGCAGTTCCGTCACAGGGAGCCACGAGCAGTACTTC. Translation gives CASSSVTGSHEQYF.

The CDR3 spells CASSLAREAADTQYF. The CDR3 DNA sequence: TGTGCCAGCAGCTTAGCTCGGGAGGCGGCGGATACGCAGTATTTT. The chain joins TRBV7-3 to TRBJ2-3; 7 nucleotides align to TRBD2. This CDR3 region has 15 residues. The J segment lost 6 bases and the V segment lost 2 bases, leaving 8 bases of the junction unmatched. Looked up from germline, CDR1 is SGHTA and CDR2 is FQGTGA.

The CDR3 sequence: CASKDRGNQPQHF. Written as DNA, the CDR3 is TGTGCCAGCAAGGACAGGGGGAATCAGCCCCAGCATTTT. This chain uses TRBV2 with TRBJ1-5; TRBD1 agrees at 10 bases. CDR1 is SNHLY, CDR2 FYNNEI, per germline. The trim removed 7 bases at V and 4 bases at J, leaving 1 base unmatched. The CDR3 has 13 residues.

The chain recombines TRBV9 with TRBJ1-6; TRBD1 matches at 8 bases. V shed 3 bases, J shed 15 bases, and the junction held 14 bases outside the gene matches. This CDR3 is built from 15 residues. Germline assignment: CDR1 SGDLS and CDR2 YYNGEE. The CDR3 loop reads CASSAGQGVWDGLHF. The CDR3 DNA sequence: TGTGCCAGCAGCGCAGGACAGGGCGTCTGGGACGGCCTCCACTTT.

Of note for this clone: Sequence at one end of the junction differs from germline and may be a read error. The V call is TRBV10-3, the J call TRBJ1-1, with TRBD1 matching 8 bases. The germline gives CDR1 ENHRY, CDR2 SYGVKD. This CDR3 has 14 residues. DNA for the CDR3: TGTGCCAGCAGTTACAAAGCCAGGGGGCGCGAAGCTTTCTTT. It is translated as CASSYKARGREAFF.

CDR3 nucleotides: TGTGCCAGCACTCCGGGACAGCCTCTCTATGGCTACACCTTC. This sequence encodes CASTPGQPLYGYTF. The chain couples TRBV6-6 to TRBJ1-2, with 7 positions matching TRBD1. Germline values: CDR1 MNHNY, CDR2 SVGAGI (reference sequence). The V gene end was trimmed by 7 bases and the J gene end by 4 bases; junction bases not matched to a gene: 9. CDR3 length: 14 amino acids.

The chain links TRBV5-4 to TRBJ2-3; possibly TRBD2 for D (7 bases). Trimming cost V 2 bases and J 4 bases, with 11 bases left between them. Germline-derived CDR1 and CDR2 are SGHNT and YYREEE (reference sequence). The CDR3 has 14 residues. CDR3 loop: CASSFRGGPDTQYF. The CDR3 nucleotides read TGTGCCAGCAGCTTTAGGGGGGGCCCAGATACGCAGTATTTT.

This clone came up once. The rearrangement joins TRBV30 to TRBJ2-1; D might be TRBD1 (5 bases). CDR1 GTSNPN and CDR2 SVGIG come from the germline V gene (reference sequence). Trimming took off 0 bases at V and 7 bases at J, with 13 bases between the two ends. The CDR3 runs 14 residues. The CDR3 nucleotides are TGTGCCTGGAGTGTAGGGGCCCCCCAGAATGAGCAGTTCTTC. Residues: CAWSVGAPQNEQFF.

The J gene is TRBJ2-3, the V gene TRBV18; D call uncertain. CDR3 length equals 13 residues. Germline values: CDR1 KGHSH, CDR2 LQKENI. Trimming took off 6 bases at V and 3 bases at J, with 10 bases between the two ends. The CDR3 DNA is TGTGCCAGCTCGCCGCGAGAAACAGATACGCAGTATTTT. This sequence encodes CASSPRETDTQYF.

V usage is TRBV11-2 and J usage is TRBJ1-2; the D gene is possibly TRBD1 (6 bases). CDR1 is SGHAT, CDR2 FQNNGV, per germline. This CDR3 contains 15 residues. V dropped 5 bases and J dropped 3 bases, with 16 bases sitting between them. The CDR3 sequence: CASSPRGGLDYGYTF. CDR3 in DNA: TGTGCCAGCAGCCCCCGCGGGGGGCTAGACTATGGCTACACCTTC. The full variable domain, rest sourced from reference TRBV11-2 and TRBJ1-2, is EAGVAQSPRYKIIEKRQSVAFWCNPISGHATLYWYQQILGQGPKLLIQFQNNGVVDDSQLPKDRFSAERLKGVDSTLKIQPAKLEDSAVYLCASSPRGGLDYGYTFGSGTRLTVV.

The chain has TRBV5-6 and TRBJ2-1, with D possibly TRBD2 on 6 matching bases. Germline V gives CDR1 SGHDT, CDR2 YYEEEE. V was trimmed by 6 bases and J by 0 bases, leaving 16 bases between them. This CDR3 region has 16 residues. CDR3 residues: CASIRGTGHSYNEQFF. As DNA, the CDR3 is TGTGCCAGCATCCGGGGGACCGGGCACTCCTACAATGAGCAGTTCTTC.

This clone was counted a single time. This chain joins TRBV19 and TRBJ1-6; 8 bases fit TRBD1. This CDR3 is built from 14 residues. The germline CDR1 and CDR2 sequences are LNHDA and SQIVND (reference sequence). J lost 6 bases, V lost 5 bases, and 3 bases had no gene match. CDR3 sequence: CASSPDRGNSPLHF. CDR3 nucleotides: TGTGCCAGTAGTCCCGACAGGGGTAATTCACCCCTCCACTTT.

J is TRBJ1-1 and V is TRBV5-6; maybe TRBD1 (5 bases). There are 14 residues in the CDR3. The germline gives CDR1 SGHDT, CDR2 YYEEEE. The germline V and J ends were trimmed by 4 bases and 8 bases, with 18 bases remaining between them. CDR3 in DNA: TGTGCCAGCAGCCCGGTGAGTCGGGGACTCGAAGCTTTCTTT. Protein: CASSPVSRGLEAFF.

This chain joins TRBV4-1 and TRBJ2-1, with 9 bases identical to TRBD2. There are 15 residues in the CDR3. CDR1 MGHRA and CDR2 YSYEKL come from the germline V gene. V lost 1 base to trimming and J lost 2 bases; unmatched junction nucleotides: 0. CDR3 region: CASSQGTSAYNEQFF. Written as DNA, the CDR3 is TGCGCCAGCAGCCAAGGGACTAGCGCCTACAATGAGCAGTTCTTC.

The genes are TRBV7-9 and TRBJ2-3; 8 positions agree with TRBD2. Trimming took 1 base from V and 3 from J; bases not matched to a gene: 0. Germline lookup yields CDR1 SEHNR and CDR2 FQNEAQ (reference sequence). This CDR3 has 14 amino acids. This CDR3 reads CASSLVAGTDTQYF. The CDR3 coding sequence is TGTGCCAGCAGCTTAGTAGCGGGAACAGATACGCAGTATTTT. Looking up the rest from reference TRBV7-9 and TRBJ2-3 gives the full variable domain: DTGVSQNPRHKITKRGQNVTFRCDPISEHNRLYWYRQTLGQGPEFLTYFQNEAQLEKSRLLSDRFSAERPKGSFSTLEIQRTEQGDSAMYLCASSLVAGTDTQYFGPGTRLTVL.

The chain combines TRBV5-1 with TRBJ1-4, with TRBD1 matching over 7 bases. Germline V gives CDR1 SGHRS, CDR2 YFSETQ. CDR3 size: 14 residues. The trim removed 3 bases at V and 8 bases at J, leaving 7 bases unmatched. The CDR3 nucleotides are TGCGCCAGCAGCTCTGCGACAGGGAAGGAAAAACTGTTTTTT. It translates to CASSSATGKEKLFF.

The chain couples TRBV27 to TRBJ1-2; D remains unclear. This CDR3 region has 13 residues. Trimming pared 3 bases from V and 1 base from J, leaving 6 bases between. Germline V gene data show CDR1 as MNHEY and CDR2 as SMNVEV (reference sequence). CDR3 region: CASSFQNNYGYTF. DNA for the CDR3: TGTGCCAGCAGTTTTCAAAATAACTATGGCTACACCTTC.

CDR3 in amino acids: CASSSLNRGEAFF. In DNA form, the CDR3 reads TGTGCCAGCAGCTCCCTGAACAGGGGTGAAGCTTTCTTT. The genes are TRBV7-9 and TRBJ1-1, with 7 bases lining up with TRBD1. Trimming cost V 4 bases and J 7 bases; bases outside gene matches: 6. CDR1 is SEHNR and CDR2 is FQNEAQ in the germline V gene (reference sequence). This CDR3 comprises 13 residues.

Written as DNA, the CDR3 is TGTGCCAGCAGCTCTCTCCCGACATTGATGAACACTGAAGCTTTCTTT. It specifies CASSSLPTLMNTEAFF. The rearrangement joins TRBV5-6 to TRBJ1-1, with unresolved D. V was cut by 3 bases and J by 0 bases, with 15 bases left in between. CDR1 is SGHDT and CDR2 is YYEEEE in the germline V gene. The CDR3 has 16 amino acids.

The sample holds one count of this clone. The J gene is TRBJ1-4, the V gene TRBV2; 8 bases map to TRBD1. Germline assignment: CDR1 SNHLY and CDR2 FYNNEI. With V trimmed by 4 bases and J by 7 bases, 11 bases remained unmatched. There are 16 residues in the CDR3. The CDR3 DNA sequence: TGTGCCAGCAGTGCCAGAGGGACAGGTCTCACTGAAAAACTGTTTTTT. It specifies CASSARGTGLTEKLFF.

The chain uses TRBV2 and TRBJ2-5; D remains ambiguous. Germline lookup yields CDR1 SNHLY and CDR2 FYNNEI. The CDR3 has 13 amino acids. V was clipped by 3 bases and J by 3 bases, with 8 bases between them. CDR3: CASSDVRKETQYF. The CDR3 DNA reads as TGTGCCAGCAGTGATGTGAGAAAAGAGACCCAGTACTTC.

This chain joins TRBV7-2 and TRBJ2-1, with D uncertain. V lost 4 bases and J lost 11, with 12 bases in between. Per germline, CDR1 SGHTA and CDR2 FQGNSA. The CDR3 consists of 12 residues. The CDR3 nucleotides read TGTGCCAGCAGCTCCGCAGGTACAAAGCAGTTCTTC. Its translation: CASSSAGTKQFF.

The chain couples TRBV7-9 to TRBJ2-2; 8 bases match TRBD2. The CDR3 has 17 amino acids. The J segment lost 0 bases and the V segment lost 5 bases, leaving 8 bases of the junction unmatched. Germline CDR1 and CDR2: SEHNR and FQNEAQ (reference sequence). In DNA form, the CDR3 reads TGTGCCAGCAGCCCAATCTCGACTAGCGCGAACACCGGGGAGCTGTTTTTT. This gives the protein CASSPISTSANTGELFF.

V is TRBV29-1 and J is TRBJ2-3; possible D gene TRBD1, 6 bases. From germline, CDR1 is SQVTM and CDR2 ANQGSEA. CDR3 length: 11 amino acids. V lost 7 bases and J lost 4, with 9 bases in between. The DNA of the CDR3 is TGCAGCGCCGGACAGCCAGATACGCAGTATTTT. Residues: CSAGQPDTQYF.

This chain joins TRBV5-1 and TRBJ2-1; D perhaps matches TRBD1 (6 bases). Germline V gene data show CDR1 as SGHRS and CDR2 as YFSETQ. Trimming shortened V by 4 bases and J by 4 bases, and 18 bases separated the two germline ends. There are 16 residues in the CDR3. The CDR3 protein is CASSPKRGQPYNEQFF. CDR3 bases: TGCGCCAGCAGCCCGAAACGAGGACAGCCATACAATGAGCAGTTCTTC.

The rearrangement uses TRBV5-8 and TRBJ1-1; D gene uncertain. From germline, CDR1 is SGHTS and CDR2 YDEGEE. The V gene lost 4 bases and the J gene lost 3 bases, with 7 bases spanning the gap. This CDR3 has 12 amino acids. The CDR3 DNA is TGTGCCAGCAGCCTAGTAGACACTGAAGCTTTCTTT. Translating gives CASSLVDTEAFF.